A single sample gave rise to the 5 T cell receptor beta chains below, sequenced in a study of human T cells and chemical hapten exposure. The sample's time point: patch test 3, about 24 weeks after DPC sensitization. As to treatment: therapeutic diphenylcyclopropenone sensitization with weekly scalp DPC. TCRdb processed the RACE reads anew with MiXCR; each CDR3 protein has one entry. The sample shows some 110,000 distinct CDR3 sequences, about 11% of them seen only once. The specimen comprised whole blood, sampled in connection with sensitization to the hapten diphenylcyclopropenone (DPC). The receptor source for this set is a woman in her forties or fifties with alopecia areata. Some clones in this sample may be carry-over from other donors' samples.

There are a few counts of this clonotype. The chain employs TRBV20-1 and TRBJ2-1, with D maybe TRBD2 (5 bases). The V gene lost 6 bases and the J gene lost 2 bases, with 11 bases spanning the gap. The CDR3 is 13 amino acids. CDR1 and CDR2 from the germline V gene are DFQATT and SNEGSKA (reference sequence). The CDR3 region is CSAVRETYNEQFF. Written as DNA, the CDR3 is TGCAGTGCGGTAAGGGAGACCTACAATGAGCAGTTCTTC.

The CDR3 loop is CASSSGQGRNQPQHF. CDR3 DNA: TGCGCCAGCAGTTCGGGGCAGGGTCGCAATCAGCCCCAGCATTTT. The chain carries TRBV5-1 and TRBJ1-5; tentatively, D is TRBD1 (5 bases). In germline, CDR1 is SGHRS, CDR2 YFSETQ. Between the trimmed V and J ends, which lost 5 bases and 2 bases, there was a span of 14 bases. The CDR3 covers 15 residues.

This clonotype was seen a few times. V and J are TRBV28 and TRBJ2-7; no clear D gene. The CDR3 sequence is 13 residues long. With 7 bases removed from V and 2 bases from J, the gap between germline ends came to 12 bases. Per germline, CDR1 MDHEN and CDR2 SYDVKM. The CDR3 nucleotides are TGTGCCAGCACCACCGGGTCCCCCTACGAGCAGTACTTC. Its translation is CASTTGSPYEQYF.

This clonotype appeared a few times. J is TRBJ2-1 and V is TRBV4-2; 9 nucleotides match TRBD2. Germline V CDR1 and CDR2: LGHNA, YNFKEQ. Unmatched junction bases numbered 4, after V lost 1 base and J lost 9 bases. This CDR3 is built from 14 residues. The CDR3 sequence: CASSQGGGAVEQFF. The CDR3 DNA follows: TGTGCCAGCAGCCAAGGCGGGGGGGCCGTTGAGCAGTTCTTC.

This clonotype was recorded a few times. The chain links TRBV20-1 to TRBJ2-7, with 11 bases aligning to TRBD1. CDR1 and CDR2 (germline): DFQATT, SNEGSKA (reference sequence). Trimming removed 0 bases from V and 0 bases from J; junction bases left unmatched: 1. The CDR3 is 15 residues long. The CDR3 coding sequence is TGCAGTGCTAGAGATGGACAGGGGGCCTCCTACGAGCAGTACTTC. Protein: CSARDGQGASYEQYF.